The source of this T cell receptor (beta chain) is a study of a mutant IDH1 vaccine in newly diagnosed glioma. About the study: Investigators started vaccination 4-6 weeks after radiotherapy alone, or with temozolomide cycles.

Germline V CDR1 and CDR2: MGHDK, SYGVNS. The V and J ends lost 4 bases and 10 bases, in that order; junction bases with no gene match: 6. This CDR3 is built from 15 residues. Measured with immunoSEQ multiplex PCR; TCRdb has only the in-frame clones, and not every one. The data show over 45,000 clones, with approximately 79% seen just once and 6.5% to 9% held by the top ten. In the case of this clone: What it recognizes is unknown.

As for time point: week 5, during vaccination. Each vaccine dose was 300 ug of mutant IDH1 20-mer peptide, with topical imiquimod. Newly diagnosed WHO grade 3 or 4 IDH1-mutant, ATRX-lost astrocytomas were identified in the donors. Sequences were derived from PBMCs, sampled from a glioma patient whose treatment included an IDH1 peptide vaccine. The genes are TRBV25-1 and TRBJ1-6; 11 nucleotides agree with TRBD1. The clonotype comes from a woman between 50 and 59 years old with glioma. The CDR3 coding sequence is TGTGCCAGCAGTGCGGGACAGGGGGGTGGATCACCCCTCCACTTT. It translates to CASSAGQGGGSPLHF.